What follows are 23 T cell receptor beta chains derived from one specimen sequenced in a study of blood T cell repertoires in COVID-19. Repertoires were generated with immunoSEQ multiplex PCR, while TCRdb's copy carries only in-frame clones and drops some. Here the sample spans over 300,000 clones, about 89% being singletons. Sequenced material: peripheral blood. The source of these receptors is a man in his late teens or twenties who had recovered from COVID-19.

CDR3 residues: CASSPGAGNQPQHF. Here the CDR3 DNA reads TGTGCCAGCTCACCAGGGGCGGGCAATCAGCCCCAGCATTTT. The rearrangement links TRBV18 to TRBJ1-5; D might be TRBD1 (5 bases). The CDR3 has 14 amino acids. From germline, CDR1 is KGHSH and CDR2 LQKENI. The germline V and J ends were trimmed by 2 bases and 2 bases, with 7 bases remaining between them.

V is TRBV7-9 and J is TRBJ1-2, with no clear D. This CDR3 has 15 amino acids. The ends were cut back, 3 bases at V and 0 bases at J, with 11 bases in the middle. The germline CDR1 and CDR2 sequences are SEHNR and FQNEAQ (reference sequence). The CDR3 protein is CASSFGQSTNYGYTF. Here the CDR3 DNA reads TGTGCCAGCAGCTTTGGGCAGTCTACTAACTATGGCTACACCTTC.

This clone was counted between two and nine times. This chain connects TRBV2 to TRBJ1-6; no reliable D call. The CDR3 loop spans 13 amino acids. Germline values: CDR1 SNHLY, CDR2 FYNNEI. CDR3 in amino acids: CADKSSYNSPLHF. The CDR3 coding sequence is TGTGCTGATAAGAGCTCCTATAATTCACCCCTCCACTTT. The full variable domain, with the rest looked up from reference TRBV2 and TRBJ1-6, is EPEVTQTPSHQVTQMGQEVILRCVPISNHLYFYWYRQILGQKVEFLVSFYNNEISEKSEIFDDQFSVERPDGSNFTLKIRSTKLEDSAMYFCADKSSYNSPLHFGNGTRLTVT.

On this clone itself: The same CDR3 can be traced to other DNA sequences in this sample. This chain joins TRBV11-2 and TRBJ2-7, with 7 bases that match TRBD2. Germline CDR1 and CDR2: SGHAT and FQNNGV. Losses at the gene ends were 0 bases for V and 3 bases for J; bases not matched to a gene: 2. CDR3 length equals 14 residues. The CDR3 DNA reads as TGTGCCAGCAGCTTAGAAGCGGGGAGCTACGAGCAGTACTTC. Its translation is CASSLEAGSYEQYF.

The chain combines TRBV29-1 with TRBJ2-3, with 10 nucleotides matching TRBD2. The CDR3 length is 15 residues. V was pared by 5 bases and J by 0 bases, with 5 bases of the junction left unmatched. Germline V gene lookup returns CDR1 SQVTM and CDR2 ANQGSEA. The CDR3 is CSVPWTSGSTDTQYF. The DNA of the CDR3 is TGCAGCGTTCCCTGGACTAGCGGAAGCACAGATACGCAGTATTTT.

This sequence joins TRBV2 and TRBJ2-7; 10 bases line up with TRBD2. Per the germline V gene, CDR1 is SNHLY and CDR2 is FYNNEI. J gave up 4 bases and V 7 bases, and 4 bases lay outside the gene matches. This CDR3 has 13 amino acids. The CDR3 reads CASILTSGYEQYF. The DNA for the CDR3 is TGTGCCAGCATCCTGACTAGCGGGTACGAGCAGTACTTC. Using reference TRBV2 and TRBJ2-7 for the parts outside the CDR3, the full variable domain is EPEVTQTPSHQVTQMGQEVILRCVPISNHLYFYWYRQILGQKVEFLVSFYNNEISEKSEIFDDQFSVERPDGSNFTLKIRSTKLEDSAMYFCASILTSGYEQYFGPGTRLTVT.

In this sample, this clone turned up once. The CDR3 nucleotides read TGTGCCAGCAGCCGTGGGACAGCAACTAATGAAAAACTGTTTTTT. Translating it yields CASSRGTATNEKLFF. V and J are TRBV5-8 and TRBJ1-4; 7 positions match TRBD1. Germline CDR1 and CDR2: SGHTS and YDEGEE. Trimming took 4 bases from V and 0 from J; bases not matched to a gene: 3. The CDR3 totals 15 residues.

This chain joins TRBV5-5 and TRBJ1-4; D uncertain. The CDR3 contains 14 residues. Germline V gene data show CDR1 as SGHKS and CDR2 as YYEKEE (reference sequence). The ends were cut back, 0 bases at V and 8 bases at J, with 11 bases in the middle. The CDR3 reads CASSLGGVGEKLFF. CDR3 bases: TGTGCCAGCAGCTTGGGCGGGGTTGGGGAAAAACTGTTTTTT.

The rearrangement joins TRBV25-1 to TRBJ1-4, with 7 nucleotides matching TRBD1. This CDR3 has 16 residues. The germline gives CDR1 MGHDK, CDR2 SYGVNS. The trim removed 1 base at V and 2 bases at J, leaving 4 bases unmatched. CDR3 amino acids: CASSEFRQGTNEKLFF. In DNA, the CDR3 is TGTGCCAGCAGTGAATTTCGACAGGGTACTAATGAAAAACTGTTTTTT.

The chain links TRBV18 to TRBJ1-6; D ambiguous. V lost 0 bases and J lost 7, with 13 bases in between. Per germline, CDR1 KGHSH and CDR2 LQKENI. This CDR3 region has 16 residues. CDR3 in amino acids: CASSPPSSAGNSPLHF. The CDR3, as DNA: TGTGCCAGCTCACCACCGTCCAGCGCCGGAAATTCACCCCTCCACTTT.

The CDR3 region has the DNA TGTGCCAGCAGTTTCCGGTCCCCCGGGGAGCTGTTTTTT. This codes for CASSFRSPGELFF. V is TRBV12-3 or TRBV12-4 and J is TRBJ2-2; D gene unclear. Trimming pared 3 bases from V and 6 bases from J, leaving 8 bases between. The CDR3 loop spans 13 amino acids.

The chain uses TRBV5-1 and TRBJ2-1; 12 positions agree with TRBD2. The ends lost 3 bases at V and 6 bases at J; junction bases unmatched: 10. The CDR3 covers 17 residues. CDR1 is SGHRS and CDR2 is YFSETQ in the germline V gene. In nucleotides, the CDR3 is TGCGCCAGCAGCTACTACCTACTAGCGGGGGGAGGCAATGAGCAGTTCTTC. Amino acid sequence: CASSYYLLAGGGNEQFF.

Concerning this clone: The identical CDR3 is also encoded by other nucleotide sequences in the sample. The rearrangement joins TRBV7-2 to TRBJ2-7; D remains unclear. From germline, CDR1 is SGHTA and CDR2 FQGNSA. The length of the CDR3 is 12 residues. Trimming pared 2 bases from V and 3 bases from J, leaving 5 bases between. The CDR3 coding sequence is TGTGCCAGCAGCTTATCCGGCTACGAGCAGTACTTC. It translates to CASSLSGYEQYF.

The chain links TRBV19 to TRBJ2-3; tentative D call: TRBD1 (6 bases). The CDR3 spans 14 residues. The V gene lost 5 bases and the J gene lost 5 bases, with 14 bases spanning the gap. CDR1 is LNHDA, CDR2 SQIVND, per germline (reference sequence). As DNA, the CDR3 is TGTGCCAGTAGTTGGGGGCGCCGCCAAGATACGCAGTATTTT. Amino acid sequence: CASSWGRRQDTQYF. The full variable domain, its missing parts supplied by reference TRBV19 and TRBJ2-3, is DGGITQSPKYLFRKEGQNVTLSCEQNLNHDAMYWYRQDPGQGLRLIYYSQIVNDFQKGDIAEGYSVSREKKESFPLTVTSAQKNPTAFYLCASSWGRRQDTQYFGPGTRLTVL.

The chain is built from TRBV11-3 and TRBJ2-2; possible D gene TRBD2, 5 bases. The CDR3 spans 13 residues. V gave up 5 bases and J gave up 8 bases, with 12 bases separating them. Germline CDR1 SGHNT, CDR2 YENEEA. The CDR3 loop reads CASSPHEGGELFF. The CDR3 nucleotides are TGTGCCAGCAGCCCCCACGAGGGTGGGGAGCTGTTTTTT.

V is TRBV19 and J is TRBJ2-7, with D uncertain. V was shortened by 1 base and J by 2 bases, with 12 bases between the two germline ends. There are 15 residues in the CDR3. The germline V gene encodes CDR1 LNHDA and CDR2 SQIVND (reference sequence). The CDR3 loop reads CASSIAAGETYEQYF. The DNA of the CDR3 is TGTGCCAGTAGTATAGCGGCCGGAGAGACCTACGAGCAGTACTTC. Variable domain in full (rest from reference TRBV19 and TRBJ2-7): DGGITQSPKYLFRKEGQNVTLSCEQNLNHDAMYWYRQDPGQGLRLIYYSQIVNDFQKGDIAEGYSVSREKKESFPLTVTSAQKNPTAFYLCASSIAAGETYEQYFGPGTRLTVT.

The genes are TRBV19 and TRBJ2-7, with a tentative D call TRBD1 (6 bases). The V gene lost 6 bases and the J gene lost 1 base, with 13 bases spanning the gap. The CDR3 is 14 residues long. The germline CDR1 and CDR2 sequences are LNHDA and SQIVND (reference sequence). Here the CDR3 DNA reads TGTGCCAGTAGCCCCCAGGACAGATCCTACGAGCAGTACTTC. Its protein product is CASSPQDRSYEQYF.

Notes on this clone: A read error may produce the germline difference seen at one junction end. The rearrangement joins TRBV12-5 to TRBJ2-2, with TRBD2 matching over 16 bases. This CDR3 spans 16 amino acids. CDR1 LGHNT and CDR2 FRNRAP come from the germline V gene. The CDR3 coding sequence is TGTGCTAGTGGTACCCGAGGGGGGACTAGCGGGAGGGAGGGTCCTTTT. It translates to CASGTRGGTSGREGPF.

This chain links TRBV6-5 with TRBJ1-1; 7 bases align to TRBD1. This CDR3 has 15 residues. Trimming cost V 4 bases and J 4 bases; bases outside gene matches: 9. CDR1 and CDR2 (germline): MNHEY, SVGAGI. The DNA for the CDR3 is TGTGCCAGCAGTTTTTCGACAGGGTGGGGCACTGAAGCTTTCTTT. It yields the protein CASSFSTGWGTEAFF.

This chain connects TRBV3-1 (or the pseudogene TRBV3-2) to TRBJ2-7, with a possible D match to TRBD2 (6 bases). CDR1 is LGHDT and CDR2 is YNNKEL in the germline V gene (reference sequence). This CDR3 has 16 amino acids. Between the trimmed V and J ends, which lost 3 bases and 0 bases, there was a span of 15 bases. CDR3 sequence reads: CASSQYRSGSSYEQYF. CDR3 DNA: TGTGCCAGCAGCCAGTACCGTAGCGGTAGCTCCTACGAGCAGTACTTC.

This clone was picked up one time. J is TRBJ2-5 and V is TRBV3-1 (or the pseudogene TRBV3-2); the match to TRBD2 covers 7 bases. V lost 7 bases and J lost 5; bases outside the gene matches: 19. Germline loops: CDR1 LGHDT, CDR2 YNNKEL (reference sequence). The CDR3 has 17 residues. Written as DNA, the CDR3 is TGTGCCAGCACCAGATGGTCTGGGGCAGGGAGGGAGGAGACCCAGTACTTC. It is translated as CASTRWSGAGREETQYF.

The V gene is TRBV29-1, the J gene TRBJ2-5, with D uncertain. CDR1 is SQVTM, CDR2 ANQGSEA, per germline. The CDR3 is 10 amino acids. V shed 5 bases and J shed 3 bases, with 4 bases lying between them. CDR3 nucleotides: TGCAGCGTTTTAAAAGAGACCCAGTACTTC. Protein product: CSVLKETQYF.

This clone was counted many times. This chain links TRBV6-5 with TRBJ2-2; 7 bases align to TRBD1. Germline V lookup: CDR1 MNHEY, CDR2 SVGAGI. The CDR3 spans 13 residues. V shed 8 bases, J shed 4 bases, and the junction held 4 bases outside the gene matches. The CDR3 sequence: CASRAGGTGELFF. As DNA, the CDR3 is TGTGCCAGCCGCGCAGGGGGCACCGGGGAGCTGTTTTTT.